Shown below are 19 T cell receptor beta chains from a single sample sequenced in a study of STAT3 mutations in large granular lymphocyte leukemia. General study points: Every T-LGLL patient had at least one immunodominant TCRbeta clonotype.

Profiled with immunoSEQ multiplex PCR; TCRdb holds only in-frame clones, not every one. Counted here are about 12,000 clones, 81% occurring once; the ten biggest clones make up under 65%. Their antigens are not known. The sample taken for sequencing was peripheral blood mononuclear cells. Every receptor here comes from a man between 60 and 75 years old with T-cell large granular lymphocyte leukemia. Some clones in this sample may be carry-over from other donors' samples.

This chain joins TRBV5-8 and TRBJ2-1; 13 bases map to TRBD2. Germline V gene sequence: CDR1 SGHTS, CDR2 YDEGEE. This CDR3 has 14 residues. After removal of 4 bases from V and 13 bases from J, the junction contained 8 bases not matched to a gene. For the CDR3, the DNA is TGTGCCAGCAGCGATGGGACTAGCGGGAAACAACAGTTCTTC. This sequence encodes CASSDGTSGKQQFF.

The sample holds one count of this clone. CDR3 coding DNA: TGTGCCAGCAGCAGGGGTGGGGGGTCCTACAATGAGCAGTTCTTC. It encodes CASSRGGGSYNEQFF. This chain uses TRBV5-4 with TRBJ2-1; tentative D call: TRBD2 (6 bases). The CDR3 covers 15 residues. The germline V and J ends were trimmed by 4 bases and 1 base, with 12 bases remaining between them. The germline CDR1 and CDR2 sequences are SGHNT and YYREEE (reference sequence).

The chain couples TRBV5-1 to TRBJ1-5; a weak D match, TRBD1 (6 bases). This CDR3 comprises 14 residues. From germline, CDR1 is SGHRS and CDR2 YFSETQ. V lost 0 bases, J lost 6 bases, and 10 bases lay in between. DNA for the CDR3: TGCGCCAGCAGCTTGGACCCAGGGGTTCAGCCCCAGCATTTT. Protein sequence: CASSLDPGVQPQHF.

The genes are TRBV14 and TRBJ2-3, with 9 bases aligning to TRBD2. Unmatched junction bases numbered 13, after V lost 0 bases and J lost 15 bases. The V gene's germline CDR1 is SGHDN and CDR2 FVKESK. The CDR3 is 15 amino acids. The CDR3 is CASSQDLASGTPPYF. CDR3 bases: TGTGCCAGCAGCCAAGATCTGGCTAGCGGGACCCCTCCATATTTT. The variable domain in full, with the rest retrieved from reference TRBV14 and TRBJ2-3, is EAGVTQFPSHSVIEKGQTVTLRCDPISGHDNLYWYRRVMGKEIKFLLHFVKESKQDESGMPNNRFLAERTGGTYSTLKVQPAELEDSGVYFCASSQDLASGTPPYFGPGTRLTVL.

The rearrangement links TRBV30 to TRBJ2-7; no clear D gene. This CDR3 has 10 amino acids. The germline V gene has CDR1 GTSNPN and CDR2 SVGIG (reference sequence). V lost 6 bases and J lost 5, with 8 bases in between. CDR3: CACRPDEQYF. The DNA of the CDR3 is TGTGCCTGCCGTCCCGACGAGCAGTACTTC.

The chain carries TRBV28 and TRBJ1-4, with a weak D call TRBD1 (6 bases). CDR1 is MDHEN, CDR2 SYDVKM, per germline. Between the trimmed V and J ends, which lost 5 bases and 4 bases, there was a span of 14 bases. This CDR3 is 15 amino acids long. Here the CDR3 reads CASSHREAGNEKLFF. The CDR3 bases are TGTGCCAGCAGTCACAGGGAAGCGGGTAATGAAAAACTGTTTTTT.

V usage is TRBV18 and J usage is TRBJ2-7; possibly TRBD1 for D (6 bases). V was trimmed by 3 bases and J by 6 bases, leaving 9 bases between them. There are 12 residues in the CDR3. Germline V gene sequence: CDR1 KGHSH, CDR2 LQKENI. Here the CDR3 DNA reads TGTGCCAGCTCACCCGCGACAGGCGAGCAGTACTTC. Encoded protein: CASSPATGEQYF.

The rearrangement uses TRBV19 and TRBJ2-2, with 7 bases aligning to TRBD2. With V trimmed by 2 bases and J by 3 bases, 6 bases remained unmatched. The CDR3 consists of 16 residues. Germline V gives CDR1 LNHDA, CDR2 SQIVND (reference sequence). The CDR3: CASSIIGLADTGELFF. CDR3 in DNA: TGTGCCAGTAGTATAATAGGGCTAGCGGACACCGGGGAGCTGTTTTTT.

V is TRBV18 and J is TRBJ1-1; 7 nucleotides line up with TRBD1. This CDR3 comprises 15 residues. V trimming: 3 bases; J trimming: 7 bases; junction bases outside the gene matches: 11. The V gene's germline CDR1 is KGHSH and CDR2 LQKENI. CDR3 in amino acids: CASSPSTGEKVEAFF. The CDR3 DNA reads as TGTGCCAGCTCACCCTCAACAGGGGAAAAGGTTGAAGCTTTCTTT.

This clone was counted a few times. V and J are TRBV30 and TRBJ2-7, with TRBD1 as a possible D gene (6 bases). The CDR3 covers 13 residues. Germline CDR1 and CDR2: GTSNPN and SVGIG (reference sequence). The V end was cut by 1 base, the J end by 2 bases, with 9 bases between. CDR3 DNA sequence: TGTGCCTGGAGTGACCAGGGGCCCTACGAGCAGTACTTC. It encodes CAWSDQGPYEQYF.

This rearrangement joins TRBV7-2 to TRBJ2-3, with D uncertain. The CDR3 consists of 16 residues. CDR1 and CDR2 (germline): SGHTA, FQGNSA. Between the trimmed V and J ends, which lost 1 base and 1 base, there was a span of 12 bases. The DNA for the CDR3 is TGTGCCAGCAGCTTAGATCGAGTCCGCGGCACAGATACGCAGTATTTT. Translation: CASSLDRVRGTDTQYF.

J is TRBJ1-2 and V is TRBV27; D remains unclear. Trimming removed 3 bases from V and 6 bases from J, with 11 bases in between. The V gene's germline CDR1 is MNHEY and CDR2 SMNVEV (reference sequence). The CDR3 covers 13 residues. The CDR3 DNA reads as TGTGCCAGCAGTTTCCGCCCGGTGGATGGCTACACCTTC. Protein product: CASSFRPVDGYTF.

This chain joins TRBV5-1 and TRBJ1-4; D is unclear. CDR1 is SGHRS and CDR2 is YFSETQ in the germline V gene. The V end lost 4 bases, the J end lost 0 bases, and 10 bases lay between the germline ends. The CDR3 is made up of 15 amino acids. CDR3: CASSPGLATNEKLFF. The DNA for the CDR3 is TGCGCCAGCAGCCCTGGCCTTGCAACTAATGAAAAACTGTTTTTT.

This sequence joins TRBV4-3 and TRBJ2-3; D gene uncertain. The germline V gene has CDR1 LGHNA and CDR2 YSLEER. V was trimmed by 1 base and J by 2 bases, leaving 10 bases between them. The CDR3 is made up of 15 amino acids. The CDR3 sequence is CASSQGTVPTDTQYF. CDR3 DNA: TGCGCCAGCAGCCAAGGCACCGTCCCCACAGATACGCAGTATTTT.

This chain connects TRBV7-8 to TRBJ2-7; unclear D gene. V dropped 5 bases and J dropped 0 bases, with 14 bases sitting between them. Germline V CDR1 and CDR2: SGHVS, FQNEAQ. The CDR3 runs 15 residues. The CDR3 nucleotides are TGTGCCAGCAGCCTCGCCACATCTAGCTCCTACGAGCAGTACTTC. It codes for CASSLATSSSYEQYF.

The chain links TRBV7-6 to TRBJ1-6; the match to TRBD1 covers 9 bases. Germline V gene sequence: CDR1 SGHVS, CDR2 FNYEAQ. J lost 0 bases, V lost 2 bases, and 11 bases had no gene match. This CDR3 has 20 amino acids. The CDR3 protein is CASSLRTGANPDSYNSPLHF. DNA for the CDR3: TGTGCCAGCAGCTTAAGGACAGGGGCGAACCCTGACTCCTATAATTCACCCCTCCACTTT. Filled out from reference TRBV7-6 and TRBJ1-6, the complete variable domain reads GAGVSQSPRYKVTKRGQDVALRCDPISGHVSLYWYRQALGQGPEFLTYFNYEAQQDKSGLPNDRFSAERPEGSISTLTIQRTEQRDSAMYRCASSLRTGANPDSYNSPLHFGNGTRLTVT.

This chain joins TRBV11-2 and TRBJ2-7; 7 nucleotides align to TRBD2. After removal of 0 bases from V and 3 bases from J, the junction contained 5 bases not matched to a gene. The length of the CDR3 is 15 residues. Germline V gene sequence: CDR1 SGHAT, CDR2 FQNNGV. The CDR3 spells CASSLEKRDFYEQYF. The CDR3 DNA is TGTGCCAGCAGCTTAGAGAAGCGGGATTTCTACGAGCAGTACTTC.

CDR3 region: CASSTTGDGAQHF. The CDR3 bases are TGTGCCAGTAGTACCACAGGGGATGGGGCCCAGCATTTT. The V gene is TRBV19, the J gene TRBJ1-5; 7 nucleotides line up with TRBD1. The trim removed 4 bases at V and 11 bases at J, leaving 8 bases unmatched. The CDR3 totals 13 residues. Per the germline V gene, CDR1 is LNHDA and CDR2 is SQIVND (reference sequence).

The CDR3 loop is CASSSGGPEVETQYF. In DNA, the CDR3 is TGTGCCAGCAGCTCGGGAGGGCCCGAGGTAGAGACCCAGTACTTC. The rearrangement links TRBV5-5 to TRBJ2-5; 8 bases agree with TRBD2. V lost 3 bases to trimming and J lost 4 bases; unmatched junction nucleotides: 8. The CDR3 extends over 15 amino acids. Germline assignment: CDR1 SGHKS and CDR2 YYEKEE (reference sequence).